These T cell receptor beta chains were read from a single sample in a study of cytomegalovirus exposure and HLA in healthy donors. The data were produced by immunoSEQ multiplex PCR, yet TCRdb's version contains in-frame clones alone and is incomplete. The data contain roughly 99,000 clones, about 79% of them singletons. Specimen: PBMCs. Source of these receptors: a male donor in good health and CMV-seropositive. Both conserved end residues are part of each CDR3. A D gene is named only where the DNA matches it firmly. Clone size is not always given. Where it is, it says once, few, many or a class for expanded clones.

v_call,clone_size,d_call,j_call,cdr3_aa,cdr3_nt
TRBV27,-,-,TRBJ1-2,CASSSTANYGYTF,TGTGCCAGCAGTTCAACAGCTAACTATGGCTACACCTTC
TRBV29-1,-,-,TRBJ1-6,CSVHWTETNSPLHF,TGCAGCGTTCACTGGACAGAAACAAATTCACCCCTCCACTTT
TRBV2,-,TRBD1,TRBJ1-4,CASTKGAGWAEKLFF,TGTGCCAGCACGAAGGGGGCAGGGTGGGCCGAAAAACTGTTTTTT
TRBV2,few,TRBD1,TRBJ1-1,CASMSYRGMNTEAFF,TGTGCCAGCATGTCCTACAGGGGGATGAACACTGAAGCTTTCTTT
TRBV2,-,-,TRBJ2-7,CASRLGGNEQYF,TGTGCCAGCAGGCTCGGGGGAAATGAGCAGTACTTC
TRBV6-5,-,-,TRBJ1-4,CASSSLKGSNEKLFF,TGTGCCAGCAGTTCCCTAAAGGGGTCTAATGAAAAACTGTTTTTT
TRBV2,once,TRBD2,TRBJ2-5,CASSGLAGTETQYF,TGTGCCAGCAGCGGACTAGCGGGCACAGAGACCCAGTACTTC
TRBV2,-,TRBD1,TRBJ1-1,CASRVTGDPFF,TGTGCCAGCAGAGTGACAGGGGACCCTTTCTTT
TRBV12-5,-,TRBD2,TRBJ2-1,CASGSTLGGTSYNEQFF,TGTGCTAGTGGTTCGACCTTGGGGGGGACCTCCTACAATGAGCAGTTCTTC
TRBV19,few,TRBD1,TRBJ1-1,CASLDRGRTEAFF,TGTGCCAGTCTAGACAGGGGGAGGACTGAAGCTTTCTTT
TRBV5-1,-,-,TRBJ1-1,CASSKGHENTEAFF,TGCGCCAGCAGCAAGGGACACGAGAACACTGAAGCTTTCTTT
TRBV28,-,TRBD1,TRBJ1-2,CASSSGPGTAYGYTF,TGTGCCAGCAGTTCTGGACCCGGGACAGCCTATGGCTACACCTTC
TRBV4-3,-,-,TRBJ1-2,CASSQDSGYGYTF,TGCGCCAGCAGCCAAGATTCAGGATACGGCTACACCTTC
TRBV5-8,-,-,TRBJ2-3,CAPESGLWGTDTQYF,TGTGCCCCGGAGTCCGGTTTATGGGGCACAGATACGCAGTATTTT
TRBV4-2,-,TRBD1,TRBJ1-2,CASSQETGTAYGYTF,TGTGCCAGCAGCCAGGAAACCGGGACAGCCTATGGCTACACCTTC
TRBV28,-,-,TRBJ1-1,CASSSAGSNTEAFF,TGTGCCAGCAGCAGCGCCGGGAGTAACACTGAAGCTTTCTTT
TRBV19,-,-,TRBJ2-7,CASRGGSYEQYF,TGTGCCAGTAGGGGGGGCTCCTACGAGCAGTACTTC
TRBV7-9,-,TRBD1,TRBJ1-2,CASSPHADRGIYGYTF,TGTGCCAGCAGCCCCCACGCGGACAGGGGAATATATGGCTACACCTTC
TRBV30,few,-,TRBJ1-1,CAWLDSNTEAFF,TGTGCCTGGCTCGACAGTAACACTGAAGCTTTCTTT
TRBV11-3,-,-,TRBJ1-6,CASSGRGSAILSPLHF,TGTGCCAGCAGCGGTAGGGGCTCCGCCATTCTCTCACCCCTCCACTTT
TRBV28,few,TRBD2,TRBJ2-1,CASSLTSWAGVYNEQFF,TGTGCCAGCAGTTTGACCTCTTGGGCGGGGGTATACAATGAGCAGTTCTTC
TRBV7-9,-,-,TRBJ2-1,CASSLGSASSYNEQFF,TGTGCCAGCAGCTTAGGGAGTGCTAGCTCCTACAATGAGCAGTTCTTC
TRBV5-1,-,-,TRBJ2-7,CASRPPGGAPTYEQYF,TGCGCCAGCAGACCCCCCGGCGGGGCACCTACCTACGAGCAGTACTTC